Below are 3 T cell receptor beta chains sequenced from a single sample in a study of cytomegalovirus exposure and HLA in healthy donors. The study ran its PCR with 60 Vbeta and 13 Jbeta primers. The protocol was immunoSEQ multiplex PCR, while the TCRdb copy is restricted to in-frame clones and leaves out a portion. Seen here are about 160,000 clones, approximately 81% observed once, and the top ten hold approximately 2.3%. The sequencing input was PBMCs. These receptors were collected from a female donor in good health and CMV-seronegative.

J is TRBJ1-5 and V is TRBV7-2; D remains unclear. Germline CDR1 is SGHTA and CDR2 is FQGNSA. V was shortened by 1 base and J by 4 bases, with 8 bases between the two germline ends. The CDR3 is 14 residues long. The CDR3 here is CASSLGEFNQPQHF. CDR3 DNA sequence: TGTGCCAGCAGCTTAGGGGAGTTTAATCAGCCCCAGCATTTT. The whole variable domain, remainder taken from reference TRBV7-2 and TRBJ1-5, is GAGVSQSPSNKVTEKGKDVELRCDPISGHTALYWYRQSLGQGLEFLIYFQGNSAPDKSGLPSDRFSAERTGGSVSTLTIQRTQQEDSAVYLCASSLGEFNQPQHFGDGTRLSIL.

The chain joins TRBV9 to TRBJ2-7; D gene uncertain. Per the germline V gene, CDR1 is SGDLS and CDR2 is YYNGEE. The CDR3 runs 14 residues. V was cut by 1 base and J by 5 bases, with 13 bases left in between. Here the CDR3 reads CASSVRPREDEQYF. Written as DNA, the CDR3 is TGTGCCAGCAGCGTAAGGCCCCGAGAGGACGAGCAGTACTTC.

The V and J genes are TRBV7-9 and TRBJ1-2, with a possible D match to TRBD1 (6 bases). CDR3 length: 16 amino acids. Between the trimmed V and J ends, which lost 0 bases and 4 bases, there was a span of 15 bases. CDR1 and CDR2 (germline): SEHNR, FQNEAQ (reference sequence). The CDR3 nucleotides are TGTGCCAGCAGCTTAGCCAATAACCAAGGGGGCTATGGCTACACCTTC. Translation gives CASSLANNQGGYGYTF.